This T cell receptor (beta chain) was recovered during a study of blood T cell repertoires in COVID-19 (dated by TCRdb to the early 2020s). Notes on the research overall: Samples from collaborators originated in the United States, Italy and Spain and spanned both the acute and convalescent phases of COVID-19. The prospective study material was composed of cDNA or gDNA derived from T cells, B-cell-depleted T cells, or PBMCs. Samples were obtained from the ongoing ImmuneRACE study (first 160 participants) and from about 1,300 subjects provided by 6 global collaborators. HLA class I and class II types, where available, came from metadata supplied by the sample provider rather than from assay-based typing. The dataset comprised deeply sampled blood TCRbeta repertoires from subjects exposed to, actively infected with, or recovered from COVID-19. The repertoires were made available in a free public database intended to serve as a resource for research on the immune response to SARS-CoV-2. Sample metadata almost always included a de-identified subject ID, COVID-19 status, age in years and sex. Overall study outcomes, separate from this receptor: How much clinical and demographic metadata was included differed by source and by participant, and the metadata was provided uncurated.

TCRbeta CDR3 regions were amplified from genomic DNA by means of the immunoSEQ Assay, a bias-controlled multiplex PCR. In the paper's pipeline: The number of nucleated cells in each sample was estimated from the amplification of reference gene primers within the assay. To quantify the absolute abundance of each unique TCRbeta CDR3 rearrangement, sequence reads were collapsed and filtered. For each sample, productive Simpson clonality was calculated as the square root of Simpson's diversity index across productive rearrangements. In its TCRdb copy, this immuneACCESS table keeps in-frame sequences only and misses some clones. Where compared with another copy, unresolved V genes explain less than half of these, and the others have no known cause. V and J calls and clone size are given by that table; D and trimming were obtained from the DNA. This sample gives about 110,000 clones in total; 89% of them show up just once. The ten biggest clones cover nearly 5% of the sample.

CDR1 SGHRS and CDR2 YFSETQ are derived from the germline V gene. Taken from cysteine to phenylalanine, the CDR3 has 13 residues. Of all the DNA, just the CDR3 is kept, 39 bases in frame from base 1. Trimming removed 5 bases from V and 8 bases from J; the gene matches leave 7 bases unexplained. This clone was picked up a small number of times. Its antigen is currently not known. Per-nucleotide qualities are absent, and no much larger clonotype sits a single base away. Whole blood was collected in K2EDTA tubes by collaborating institutions according to the institutions' own protocols. Collaborator samples were shipped for TCRbeta analysis as frozen whole blood, isolated PBMCs, or DNA extracted from either sample type.

The specimen was peripheral blood. Rearrangement joined TRBV5-1 to TRBJ1-1, with 9 junctional bases fitting TRBD1. The TCR sequence derives from a man in his forties with active or convalescent COVID-19. The CDR3 corresponds to CASRTGGATEAFF. The nucleotide sequence is given as TGCGCCAGCAGAACAGGGGGCGCGACGGAAGCTTTCTTT.